The T cell receptor beta chain under discussion was sequenced for a study of molecular identifiers for immune sequencing clone quantification. Study-level information: Five aliquots were made in replicates from the RNA of approximately 20,000 or 98,000 naive CD8 cells, and four were sequenced.

This clonotype was observed many times. Its antigen is undetermined. TCRdb reanalysed the PCR reads using MiXCR and keeps one entry per CDR3 protein. This sample has a few hundred thousand distinct CDR3 sequences; around 23% occur once, and the top ten carry 0.76%. Per germline, CDR1 MNHEY and CDR2 SVGAGI. V shed 2 bases and J shed 5 bases, with 6 bases lying between them. The CDR3 has 13 amino acids. General study points: Clones that had above 20 RNA copies took up over 98% of effector molecules but under 1% in naive cells.

The sequencing input was naive CD8+ T cells from blood, with Jurkat cell RNA spiked in. The subset was: FACS-sorted CD8+CD4-CCR7+CD45RA+ naive T cells. This sequence joins TRBV6-5 and TRBJ2-2; D possibly corresponds to TRBD1 (5 bases). The receptor was derived from a human donor in good health. Some libraries in this study had Jurkat cell RNA spiked in. DNA for the CDR3: TGTGCCAGCAGTTACAGGGGAACCGGGGAGCTGTTTTTT. It encodes CASSYRGTGELFF.